The 15 T cell receptor beta chains below were found in one sample sequenced in a study of blood T cell repertoires in COVID-19. TCRdb keeps only in-frame clones here, not all; method: immunoSEQ multiplex PCR. The sample yields 300,000 to 450,000 clones, around 87% seen once. Sequencing input: peripheral blood. Receptors were obtained from an older woman with COVID-19, enrolled during active disease.

The chain recombines TRBV25-1 with TRBJ1-1; D unclear. CDR1 is MGHDK and CDR2 is SYGVNS in the germline V gene. This CDR3 spans 13 amino acids. The V end lost 7 bases, the J end lost 3 bases, and 12 bases lay between the germline ends. The DNA of the CDR3 is TGTGCCAGCAAGGCCCCTAGTGACACTGAAGCTTTCTTT. Translation: CASKAPSDTEAFF.

V gene TRBV24-1 combines with J gene TRBJ2-3; D may be TRBD1 (5 bases). V lost 3 bases, J lost 2 bases, and 20 bases lay in between. CDR3 length equals 18 residues. Looked up from germline, CDR1 is KGHDR and CDR2 is SFDVKD. CDR3 sequence reads: CATSDPPVGASLTDTQYF. CDR3 nucleotides: TGTGCCACCAGTGATCCCCCCGTAGGGGCCTCCCTCACAGATACGCAGTATTTT.

The V call is TRBV5-1, the J call TRBJ1-3, with 7 nucleotides matching TRBD1. CDR1 is SGHRS and CDR2 is YFSETQ in the germline V gene. With 4 bases clipped from V and 0 bases from J, the junction kept 7 bases outside the gene matches. The CDR3 is 16 residues long. The CDR3 sequence: CASSAEDRISGNTIYF. CDR3 DNA sequence: TGCGCCAGCAGCGCAGAGGACAGGATCTCTGGAAACACCATATATTTT.

J is TRBJ1-2 and V is TRBV10-3, with 9 bases aligning to TRBD1. From germline, CDR1 is ENHRY and CDR2 SYGVKD. This CDR3 is 14 amino acids long. Losses at the gene ends were 7 bases for V and 8 bases for J; bases not matched to a gene: 11. The CDR3 loop reads CAIMAGQGEGGYTF. The CDR3 DNA reads as TGTGCCATCATGGCGGGACAGGGTGAAGGAGGCTACACCTTC.

This clone was recorded only once. The gene calls are TRBV9 and TRBJ2-7, with a weak D call TRBD1 (5 bases). V lost 0 bases, J lost 4 bases, and 14 bases lay in between. The V gene's germline CDR1 is SGDLS and CDR2 YYNGEE. CDR3 length: 15 residues. The CDR3, as DNA: TGTGCCAGCAGCGTAGGGGGCACCGCGGTTTACGAGCAGTACTTC. Protein product: CASSVGGTAVYEQYF.

This chain connects TRBV7-6 to TRBJ2-7, with D possibly being TRBD2 (6 bases). Germline lookup yields CDR1 SGHVS and CDR2 FNYEAQ. The V gene lost 1 base and the J gene lost 11 bases, with 21 bases spanning the gap. This CDR3 is built from 15 residues. For the CDR3, the DNA is TGTGCCAGCAGCTTAGTTGCCGGTATCCCGGGGGAGGAGTACTTC. Translating it yields CASSLVAGIPGEEYF. Drawing the rest from reference TRBV7-6 and TRBJ2-7, the complete variable domain is GAGVSQSPRYKVTKRGQDVALRCDPISGHVSLYWYRQALGQGPEFLTYFNYEAQQDKSGLPNDRFSAERPEGSISTLTIQRTEQRDSAMYRCASSLVAGIPGEEYFGPGTRLTVT.

The chain carries TRBV5-6 and TRBJ2-3; 9 bases are a match to TRBD2. Trimming cost V 2 bases and J 0 bases; bases outside gene matches: 7. The CDR3 is made up of 17 amino acids. Germline V gives CDR1 SGHDT, CDR2 YYEEEE. The CDR3 spells CASSLIILAGSTDTQYF. The CDR3 DNA reads TGTGCCAGCAGCTTAATTATCCTAGCGGGGAGCACAGATACGCAGTATTTT.

V usage is TRBV5-4 and J usage is TRBJ1-1, with 7 nucleotides matching TRBD1. The V and J ends lost 4 bases and 0 bases, in that order; junction bases with no gene match: 3. The CDR3 extends over 14 amino acids. In germline, CDR1 is SGHNT, CDR2 YYREEE (reference sequence). The CDR3 DNA sequence: TGTGCCAGCAGCGCGGGACAGATGAACACTGAAGCTTTCTTT. Its translation: CASSAGQMNTEAFF. Full variable domain (rest looked up from reference TRBV5-4 and TRBJ1-1): ETGVTQSPTHLIKTRGQQVTLRCSSQSGHNTVSWYQQALGQGPQFIFQYYREEENGRGNFPPRFSGLQFPNYSSELNVNALELDDSALYLCASSAGQMNTEAFFGQGTRLTVV.

This chain uses TRBV3-1 (or the pseudogene TRBV3-2) with TRBJ1-1; perhaps TRBD1 as D (5 bases). CDR3 length equals 14 residues. V lost 4 bases, J lost 0 bases, and 9 bases lay in between. Germline V lookup: CDR1 LGHDT, CDR2 YNNKEL (reference sequence). The CDR3 reads CASSRQIMNTEAFF. Here the CDR3 DNA reads TGTGCCAGCAGCCGACAGATCATGAACACTGAAGCTTTCTTT.

This rearrangement joins TRBV18 to TRBJ1-2; D unresolved. V was pared by 2 bases and J by 2 bases, with 12 bases between. Germline-derived CDR1 and CDR2 are KGHSH and LQKENI. This CDR3 has 15 amino acids. The chain's CDR3 is CASSPTYIENYGYTF. DNA of the CDR3: TGTGCCAGCTCACCAACCTATATAGAAAACTATGGCTACACCTTC.

This chain joins TRBV5-5 and TRBJ2-3; 15 bases fit TRBD2. Germline V gene data show CDR1 as SGHKS and CDR2 as YYEKEE (reference sequence). V was clipped by 4 bases and J by 3 bases; unmatched bases: 6. This CDR3 region has 17 residues. CDR3 coding DNA: TGTGCCAGCAGCCCGACCGGACTAGCGGGGGGGACAGATACGCAGTATTTT. Its protein is CASSPTGLAGGTDTQYF.

This sequence joins TRBV5-6 and TRBJ1-2; 8 nucleotides line up with TRBD1. This CDR3 is 14 amino acids long. Germline V gene sequence: CDR1 SGHDT, CDR2 YYEEEE. V trimming: 0 bases; J trimming: 4 bases; junction bases outside the gene matches: 2. CDR3 loop: CASSLVRGPYGYTF. The DNA of the CDR3 is TGTGCCAGCAGCTTGGTCAGGGGGCCCTATGGCTACACCTTC.

The V gene is TRBV20-1, the J gene TRBJ2-5; D is perhaps TRBD2 (5 bases). There are 11 residues in the CDR3. Germline V gene data show CDR1 as DFQATT and CDR2 as SNEGSKA (reference sequence). V was clipped by 5 bases and J by 5 bases, with 9 bases between them. The CDR3 sequence: CSASWRETQYF. For the CDR3, the DNA is TGCAGTGCTTCCTGGAGGGAGACCCAGTACTTC.

This rearrangement joins TRBV28 to TRBJ2-7; 7 positions match TRBD1. V gave up 5 bases and J gave up 5 bases; unmatched junction bases: 12. This CDR3 is 15 amino acids long. Germline lookup yields CDR1 MDHEN and CDR2 SYDVKM. The CDR3 loop is CASSPVRDSLHEQYF. In DNA, the CDR3 is TGTGCCAGCAGTCCTGTCCGGGACAGCCTACACGAGCAGTACTTC.

The rearrangement joins TRBV18 to TRBJ2-7, with 13 bases fitting TRBD2. CDR1 KGHSH and CDR2 LQKENI come from the germline V gene. CDR3 length: 13 residues. Trimming took 8 bases from V and 2 from J; bases not matched to a gene: 0. The CDR3 sequence: CASGLAGAYEQYF. The CDR3 nucleotides read TGTGCCAGCGGACTAGCGGGGGCCTACGAGCAGTACTTC.